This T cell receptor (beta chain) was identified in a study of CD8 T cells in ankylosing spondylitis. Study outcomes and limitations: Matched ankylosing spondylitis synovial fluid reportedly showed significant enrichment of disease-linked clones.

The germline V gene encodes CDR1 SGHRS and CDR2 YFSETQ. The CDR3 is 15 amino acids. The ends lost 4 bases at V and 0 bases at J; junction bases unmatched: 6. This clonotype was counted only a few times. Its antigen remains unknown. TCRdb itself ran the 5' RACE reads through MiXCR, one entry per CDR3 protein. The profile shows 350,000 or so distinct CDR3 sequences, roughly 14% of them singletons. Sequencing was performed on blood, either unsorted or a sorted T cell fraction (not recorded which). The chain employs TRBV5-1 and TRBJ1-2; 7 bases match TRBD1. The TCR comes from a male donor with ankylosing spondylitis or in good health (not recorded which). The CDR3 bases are TGCGCCAGCAGCCACACAGGGGAGGCTAACTATGGCTACACCTTC. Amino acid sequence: CASSHTGEANYGYTF.